The 27 T cell receptor beta chains given below trace back to one sample, sequenced in a study of blood T cells in healthy people across ages. Together with a sample-barcoded 5' primer, a J-beta primer mix was included in a second PCR lasting roughly 6 to 12 cycles. TCRdb passed the 5' RACE reads through MiXCR, listing each CDR3 protein once. The repertoire holds 780,000 or so distinct CDR3 sequences, with roughly 56% as singletons. Sequenced sample: blood. Every receptor here comes from a man aged 40-50 years in good health.

This chain connects TRBV9 to TRBJ2-5, with D perhaps matching TRBD1 or TRBD2 (6 bases each). CDR1 is SGDLS and CDR2 is YYNGEE in the germline V gene. This CDR3 is built from 17 residues. The V end lost 4 bases, the J end lost 5 bases, and 24 bases lay between the germline ends. The CDR3 here is CASSPLAGGQGRETQYF. In nucleotides, the CDR3 is TGTGCCAGCAGCCCCCTCGCCGGGGGCCAGGGTAGGGAGACCCAGTACTTC.

The V gene is TRBV14, the J gene TRBJ2-1; 12 positions agree with TRBD2. Trimming took 8 bases from V and 7 from J; bases not matched to a gene: 9. Germline assignment: CDR1 SGHDN and CDR2 FVKESK. The CDR3 extends over 15 amino acids. The CDR3 DNA follows: TGTGCCAGCGGCGACCTAGCGGGAGGGAATAATGAGCAGTTCTTC. Amino acid sequence: CASGDLAGGNNEQFF.

This clonotype turned up a few times. The rearrangement joins TRBV5-1 to TRBJ2-1; 7 nucleotides match TRBD2. This CDR3 is built from 15 residues. J was trimmed by 7 bases and V by 1 base; bases with no gene match: 8. The germline V gene encodes CDR1 SGHRS and CDR2 YFSETQ. The CDR3 protein is CASSLSPGTTNEQFF. CDR3 DNA sequence: TGCGCCAGCAGCTTGTCTCCCGGGACTACTAATGAGCAGTTCTTC.

This sequence joins TRBV7-2 and TRBJ2-7, with D perhaps matching TRBD1 or TRBD2 (5 bases each). Deletions cut 1 base from V and 10 bases from J, with 11 bases between. The germline gives CDR1 SGHTA, CDR2 FQGNSA. This CDR3 spans 12 amino acids. DNA of the CDR3: TGTGCCAGCAGCTTAGGGAGAGGGGACCAGTACTTC. Translation: CASSLGRGDQYF. The whole variable domain, filled in from reference TRBV7-2 and TRBJ2-7, reads GAGVSQSPSNKVTEKGKDVELRCDPISGHTALYWYRQSLGQGLEFLIYFQGNSAPDKSGLPSDRFSAERTGGSVSTLTIQRTQQEDSAVYLCASSLGRGDQYFGPGTRLTVT.

This rearrangement joins TRBV29-1 to TRBJ2-5, with D hard to call. This CDR3 is 12 amino acids long. Germline lookup yields CDR1 SQVTM and CDR2 ANQGSEA. Trimming left V 4 bases short and J 4 bases short, with 10 bases between. CDR3 bases: TGCAGCGTTGGTGACCTAAGAGAGACCCAGTACTTC. It encodes CSVGDLRETQYF. The full variable domain, its missing parts supplied by reference TRBV29-1 and TRBJ2-5, is SAVISQKPSRDICQRGTSLTIQCQVDSQVTMMFWYRQQPGQSLTLIATANQGSEATYESGFVIDKFPISRPNLTFSTLTVSNMSPEDSSIYLCSVGDLRETQYFGPGTRLLVL.

The gene calls are TRBV11-1 and TRBJ2-1; D is unclear. Gene TRBJ2-7 matches the end of the DNA better, so the J call may be wrong. Germline V lookup: CDR1 SGHAT, CDR2 FQDESV (reference sequence). This CDR3 is built from 13 residues. The DNA for the CDR3 is TGTGCCAGCAGCTCCCCCCAGTACAATGAGCAGTACTTC. Protein sequence: CASSSPQYNEQYF.

This clonotype was counted between two and nine times. V is TRBV29-1 and J is TRBJ2-3; TRBD2 aligns across 7 bases. From germline, CDR1 is SQVTM and CDR2 ANQGSEA. This CDR3 has 14 amino acids. The trim removed 5 bases at V and 1 base at J, leaving 6 bases unmatched. In DNA form, the CDR3 reads TGCAGCGTTTGGGCGGGAGCAGGCACAGATACGCAGTATTTT. It translates to CSVWAGAGTDTQYF.

The genes are TRBV12-3 or TRBV12-4 and TRBJ2-7, with D unclear. CDR3 length equals 12 residues. V was cut by 6 bases and J by 6 bases, with 12 bases left in between. CDR3 DNA: TGTGCCAGCAGCTTCGCAGGCTCCGAGCAGTACTTC. Amino acids: CASSFAGSEQYF.

As for this clonotype: The junction departs from the called germline gene at one end, perhaps through a read error. The chain has TRBV6-2 or TRBV6-3 and TRBJ1-2; D unclear. This CDR3 has 10 amino acids. The germline V gene encodes CDR1 MNHEY and CDR2 SVGEGT. In nucleotides, the CDR3 is TGTGCCAGCGGGCTCTATGGCTACATCTTC. Residues: CASGLYGYIF.

The rearrangement joins TRBV2 to TRBJ1-1; D is perhaps TRBD1 (5 bases). Germline V gene sequence: CDR1 SNHLY, CDR2 FYNNEI. CDR3 length equals 15 residues. The ends were cut back, 4 bases at V and 1 base at J, with 13 bases in the middle. CDR3 amino acids: CASSGRAGGNTEAFF. CDR3 DNA: TGTGCCAGCAGTGGACGGGCTGGGGGGAACACTGAAGCTTTCTTT.

Points on this clonotype: The junction departs from the called germline gene at one end, perhaps through a read error. This chain links TRBV7-2 with TRBJ2-4, with 7 positions matching TRBD1. CDR3 length equals 17 residues. Germline CDR1 and CDR2: SGHTA and FQGNSA. The CDR3 sequence is CASGLGTGTAALTIQYF. Written as DNA, the CDR3 is TGTGCCAGCGGCTTAGGAACCGGGACAGCGGCTTTGACCATTCAGTACTTC. Complete variable domain (other parts from reference TRBV7-2 and TRBJ2-4): GAGVSQSPSNKVTEKGKDVELRCDPISGHTALYWYRQSLGQGLEFLIYFQGNSAPDKSGLPSDRFSAERTGGSVSTLTIQRTQQEDSAVYLCASGLGTGTAALTIQYFGAGTRLSVL.

The rearrangement links TRBV3-1 to TRBJ2-5; TRBD1 might be the D (5 bases). V lost 3 bases, J lost 1 base, and 12 bases lay in between. CDR1 and CDR2 (germline): LGHDT, YNNKEL (reference sequence). The CDR3 loop spans 15 amino acids. CDR3 amino acids: CASSHPTVLQETQYF. In nucleotides, the CDR3 is TGTGCCAGCAGCCACCCGACAGTGCTCCAAGAGACCCAGTACTTC.

This clonotype was seen many times. The chain has TRBV6-2 or TRBV6-3 and TRBJ2-1; D remains unclear. Trimming shortened V by 0 bases and J by 7 bases, and 1 base separated the two germline ends. Looked up from germline, CDR1 is MNHEY and CDR2 is SVGEGT. This CDR3 comprises 11 residues. CDR3 in DNA: TGTGCCAGCAGTTACTCGAATGAGCAGTTCTTC. It codes for CASSYSNEQFF.

The chain joins TRBV11-3 to TRBJ2-3, with TRBD2 as a possible D gene (6 bases). The CDR3 consists of 13 residues. CDR1 is SGHNT and CDR2 is YENEEA in the germline V gene. Trimming took 3 bases from V and 7 from J, leaving 11 bases between them. The CDR3 DNA is TGTGCCAGCAGCTTGAAGGGAGGCCATACGCAGTATTTT. This gives the protein CASSLKGGHTQYF. The full variable domain, completed using reference TRBV11-3 and TRBJ2-3, is EAGVVQSPRYKIIEKKQPVAFWCNPISGHNTLYWYLQNLGQGPELLIRYENEEAVDDSQLPKDRFSAERLKGVDSTLKIQPAELGDSAVYLCASSLKGGHTQYFGPGTRLTVL.

This chain uses TRBV7-2 with TRBJ2-3, with a weak D call TRBD1 (6 bases). Germline V gives CDR1 SGHTA, CDR2 FQGNSA. The CDR3 covers 12 residues. V lost 8 bases to trimming and J lost 2 bases, with 8 bases between them. The CDR3: CASGQTTDTQYF. Written as DNA, the CDR3 is TGTGCCAGCGGACAGACCACAGATACGCAGTATTTT.

The gene calls are TRBV4-2 and TRBJ2-7; 7 bases align to TRBD2. In germline, CDR1 is LGHNA, CDR2 YNFKEQ. After removal of 3 bases from V and 2 bases from J, the junction contained 13 bases not matched to a gene. The CDR3 extends over 17 amino acids. The CDR3 sequence is CASSQDLGSGITYEQYF. CDR3 coding DNA: TGTGCCAGCAGCCAGGACTTGGGAAGCGGGATTACCTACGAGCAGTACTTC.

The gene calls are TRBV4-2 and TRBJ2-2, with D perhaps TRBD1 (6 bases). Trimming took off 1 base at V and 4 bases at J, with 10 bases between the two ends. The germline CDR1 and CDR2 sequences are LGHNA and YNFKEQ. The CDR3 totals 15 residues. CDR3 protein: CASSQVTGPTGELFF. CDR3 nucleotides: TGTGCCAGCAGCCAAGTGACAGGACCCACCGGGGAGCTGTTTTTT.

The chain couples TRBV12-3 or TRBV12-4 to TRBJ1-6; D gene uncertain. CDR3 length: 13 residues. V lost 7 bases and J 10 bases, leaving 14 bases between the germline ends. The CDR3 sequence: CASTKRDGSPLHF. The CDR3 DNA sequence: TGTGCCAGCACCAAAAGGGATGGGTCACCCCTCCACTTT.

The chain uses TRBV2 and TRBJ2-7, with 10 bases lining up with TRBD1. The CDR3 covers 15 residues. Germline loops: CDR1 SNHLY, CDR2 FYNNEI. The CDR3: CAPTDGTGVDYEQYF. The CDR3 nucleotides read TGTGCGCCCACGGACGGGACAGGGGTTGACTACGAGCAGTACTTC. Complete variable domain (other parts from reference TRBV2 and TRBJ2-7): EPEVTQTPSHQVTQMGQEVILRCVPISNHLYFYWYRQILGQKVEFLVSFYNNEISEKSEIFDDQFSVERPDGSNFTLKIRSTKLEDSAMYFCAPTDGTGVDYEQYFGPGTRLTVT.

This clonotype was recorded a few times. The chain links TRBV6-1 to TRBJ2-7; TRBD1 matches at 8 bases. Losses at the gene ends were 4 bases for V and 6 bases for J; bases not matched to a gene: 14. CDR1 and CDR2 from the germline V gene are MNHNS and SASEGT. The CDR3 is made up of 16 amino acids. The CDR3 loop is CASSGGVRTGMGEQYF. CDR3 bases: TGTGCCAGCAGTGGGGGAGTGAGGACAGGGATGGGCGAGCAGTACTTC.

This chain uses TRBV11-1 with TRBJ2-7, with 7 nucleotides matching TRBD1. The J segment lost 4 bases and the V segment lost 5 bases, leaving 2 bases of the junction unmatched. This CDR3 spans 12 amino acids. Germline-derived CDR1 and CDR2 are SGHAT and FQDESV (reference sequence). CDR3 sequence (DNA): TGTGCCAGCAGCGGGACAGAATACGAGCAGTACTTC. It specifies CASSGTEYEQYF. Filled out from reference TRBV11-1 and TRBJ2-7, the complete variable domain reads EAEVAQSPRYKITEKSQAVAFWCDPISGHATLYWYRQILGQGPELLVQFQDESVVDDSQLPKDRFSAERLKGVDSTLKIQPAELGDSAMYLCASSGTEYEQYFGPGTRLTVT.

The rearrangement joins TRBV20-1 to TRBJ1-5; unclear D gene. This CDR3 has 16 residues. V lost 0 bases, J lost 0 bases, and 12 bases lay in between. Germline CDR1 reads DFQATT; CDR2 reads SNEGSKA (reference sequence). CDR3 DNA sequence: TGCAGTGCTAGAGATCCCGTCAGCCATAGCAATCAGCCCCAGCATTTT. It encodes CSARDPVSHSNQPQHF.

The sample holds a few counts of this clonotype. The gene calls are TRBV7-6 and TRBJ1-4; 7 bases align to TRBD1. CDR1 and CDR2 from the germline V gene are SGHVS and FNYEAQ. CDR3 size: 18 residues. V lost 0 bases and J lost 6; bases outside the gene matches: 13. CDR3 residues: CASSLARTGPLGDEKLFF. CDR3 nucleotides: TGTGCCAGCAGCTTAGCCCGGACAGGACCCCTAGGAGATGAAAAACTGTTTTTT.

The V call is TRBV29-1, the J call TRBJ2-2, with TRBD1 matching 11 bases. V lost 4 bases and J lost 4; bases outside the gene matches: 5. The CDR3 consists of 15 residues. Germline V CDR1 and CDR2: SQVTM, ANQGSEA. The CDR3 reads CSVAGGTGGTGELFF. The CDR3, as DNA: TGCAGCGTTGCGGGGGGGACAGGGGGCACCGGGGAGCTGTTTTTT.

This clonotype was seen a handful of times. The chain is built from TRBV6-5 and TRBJ2-6, with a possible D match to TRBD2 (6 bases). With 0 bases removed from V and 4 bases from J, the gap between germline ends came to 10 bases. The length of the CDR3 is 16 residues. CDR1 and CDR2 (germline): MNHEY, SVGAGI. CDR3 sequence: CASSYSEGTGANVLTF. CDR3 in DNA: TGTGCCAGCAGTTACTCGGAGGGCACCGGGGCCAACGTCCTGACTTTC.

The chain recombines TRBV29-1 with TRBJ1-1; D perhaps matches TRBD1 (5 bases). V dropped 2 bases and J dropped 3 bases, with 13 bases sitting between them. Germline values: CDR1 SQVTM, CDR2 ANQGSEA. The CDR3 is 14 amino acids. The CDR3 is CSVELGGVDTEAFF. CDR3 bases: TGCAGCGTTGAATTGGGAGGGGTAGACACTGAAGCTTTCTTT.

This clonotype was counted a few times. The CDR3 sequence: CSARGLIGTQYF. The CDR3 nucleotides read TGCAGTGCTAGAGGTTTGATCGGGACCCAGTACTTC. V usage is TRBV20-1 and J usage is TRBJ2-7; D uncertain. The DNA end is a closer match to TRBJ2-5, so the J assignment may be wrong. CDR3 length equals 12 residues. Looked up from germline, CDR1 is DFQATT and CDR2 is SNEGSKA (reference sequence).